This TCR beta chain was identified in a study of blood T cell repertoires in COVID-19. Study information: Both acute and convalescent COVID-19 samples were obtained from the United States, Italy and Spain. PBMCs, B-cell-depleted T cells, or T cells provided the cDNA or gDNA that made up the material.

The CDR3 runs to 16 residues. Germline V gives CDR1 ENHRY, CDR2 SYGVKD. Trimming removed 0 bases from V and 6 bases from J; junction bases left unmatched: 9. In the authors' workflow: The authors estimated nucleated cell counts from reference gene primer amplification. This table comes from immunoSEQ multiplex PCR, and its TCRdb copy is limited to in-frame clones, with some not included. For V, J and clone size, that table is used; D and trimming come from the DNA. This sample carries more than 110,000 clones, around 87% of them seen once, and the ten largest clones take about 5.8%. This clonotype was sampled from a human donor in a cohort sampled during active COVID-19. The sequencing input was peripheral blood. The chain uses TRBV10-3 and TRBJ1-2; TRBD1 matches at 8 bases. This CDR3 is CAISESWTGRADGYTF. CDR3 nucleotides: TGTGCCATCAGTGAGTCTTGGACAGGGAGGGCGGATGGCTACACCTTC.